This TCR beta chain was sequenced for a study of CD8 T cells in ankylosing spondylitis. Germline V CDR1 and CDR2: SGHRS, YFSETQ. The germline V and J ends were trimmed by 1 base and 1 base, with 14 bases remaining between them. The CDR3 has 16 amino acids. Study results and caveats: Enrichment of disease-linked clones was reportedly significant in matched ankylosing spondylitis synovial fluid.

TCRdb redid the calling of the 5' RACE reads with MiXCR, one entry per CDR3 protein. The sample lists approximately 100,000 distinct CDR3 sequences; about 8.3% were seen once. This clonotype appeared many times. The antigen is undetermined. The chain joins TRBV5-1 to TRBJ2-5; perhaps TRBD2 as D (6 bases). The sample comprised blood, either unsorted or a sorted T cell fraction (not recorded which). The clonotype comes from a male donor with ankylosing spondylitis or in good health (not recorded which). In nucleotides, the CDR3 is TGCGCCAGCAGCTTGTCAGGAGGGGCTACCCAAGAGACCCAGTACTTC. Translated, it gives CASSLSGGATQETQYF. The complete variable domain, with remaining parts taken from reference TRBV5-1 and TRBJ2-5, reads KAGVTQTPRYLIKTRGQQVTLSCSPISGHRSVSWYQQTPGQGLQFLFEYFSETQRNKGNFPGRFSGRQFSNSRSEMNVSTLELGDSALYLCASSLSGGATQETQYFGPGTRLLVL.